Below, one T cell receptor beta chain is given with its context. This sample was taken from a study of blood T cell repertoires in COVID-19. The wider study: Italy, Spain and the United States were the sources of the convalescent and acute COVID-19 samples. Sample material is recorded as cDNA or gDNA derived from T cells, B-cell-depleted T cells, or PBMCs.

Assay used: immunoSEQ multiplex PCR; TCRdb lists only in-frame clones, some missing. The sample contains some 110,000 clones, roughly 84% of which appear only once. Germline CDR1 is MNHEY and CDR2 is SMNVEV (reference sequence). The CDR3 is made up of 16 amino acids. V was pared by 4 bases and J by 7 bases, with 11 bases of the junction left unmatched. The sequenced sample consisted of peripheral blood. The source is an older woman with acute or convalescent COVID-19. The chain uses TRBV27 and TRBJ2-1; 9 bases match TRBD2. CDR3 bases: TGTGCCAGCAGTTCCCGGAATAGCGGGAGATTGAATGAGCAGTTCTTC. Encoded protein: CASSSRNSGRLNEQFF.